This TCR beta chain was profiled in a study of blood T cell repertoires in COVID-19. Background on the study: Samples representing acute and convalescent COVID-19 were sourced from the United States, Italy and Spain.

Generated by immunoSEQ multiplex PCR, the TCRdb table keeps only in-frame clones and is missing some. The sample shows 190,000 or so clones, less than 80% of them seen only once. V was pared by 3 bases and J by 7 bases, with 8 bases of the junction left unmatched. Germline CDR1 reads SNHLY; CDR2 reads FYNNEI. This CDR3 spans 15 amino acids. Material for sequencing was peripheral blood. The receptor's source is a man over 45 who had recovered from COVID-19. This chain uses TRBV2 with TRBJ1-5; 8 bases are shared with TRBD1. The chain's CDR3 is CASSDRQGAGQPQHF. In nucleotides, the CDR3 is TGTGCCAGCAGTGATCGTCAGGGGGCCGGGCAGCCCCAGCATTTT. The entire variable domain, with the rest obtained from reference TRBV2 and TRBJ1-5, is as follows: EPEVTQTPSHQVTQMGQEVILRCVPISNHLYFYWYRQILGQKVEFLVSFYNNEISEKSEIFDDQFSVERPDGSNFTLKIRSTKLEDSAMYFCASSDRQGAGQPQHFGDGTRLSIL.